This T cell receptor (beta chain) was found in a study of cytomegalovirus exposure and HLA in healthy donors. Whole-study context: An early release of data contained about 85 million unique TCRs, which came from HLA-typed donors. Findings and caveats of the study: Data from an earlier analysis indicated that most TCR beta V segments were productive either about 87% or about 30% of the time. HLA allele associations emerged for about 16,000 TCR beta sequences in a later analysis, at 0.05 false discovery rate.

Of note for this clone: The antigen remains unidentified. Its ends do not fully match the called genes, so a read error is possible.

The length of the CDR3 is 14 residues. Germline CDR1 SNHLY, CDR2 FYNNEI. PCR primers comprised 60 Vbeta and 13 Jbeta primers. Using immunoSEQ multiplex PCR, the repertoire was profiled, and TCRdb retains in-frame clones only, with some absent. The ten top clones account for 1.5% to 2.5%, within a sample of some 120,000 clones. This chain uses TRBV2 with TRBJ2-6, with unresolved D. Sequenced: PBMCs. This receptor was obtained from a woman aged 60 to 75 in good health and CMV-seronegative. CDR3 protein: CASREDTGANVLTF. The DNA for the CDR3 is TGTGCCAGCAGGGAAGACACTGGGGCCAACGTCCTGACTTTC.